This TCR beta chain was captured in a study of shared clonotypes between healthy human individuals (TCRdb year 2020). About the study as a whole: A few men and two women, aged 18 to 49 years, made up the cohort. To increase sequencing depth and limit assay-specific biases, TCR repertoire library preparation and sequencing were carried out by different laboratories using diverse techniques. Per donor, three plates each were used for CD4 naive and CD4 memory, two for CD8 naive, and one for CD8 memory. To estimate repertoire size and how much clonotypes are shared between individuals, the study performed deep sequencing of blood TCR repertoires from 4 to 6 healthy adults. Per donor, leukapheresis produced somewhere between about 0.85 and 8.9 billion PBMCs.

Using the deep immunoSEQ assay, TCR CDR3 regions were amplified from genomic DNA by multiplex PCR. Extracted genomic DNA from each cell subset was distributed evenly across all wells of several immunoSEQ 96-well plates, and each plate was treated as a replicate. For sorted subsets, each replicate PCR was loaded with roughly 200 ng genomic DNA, equivalent to roughly 30,000 T cell genomes. The purified libraries were quantified using a Qubit 3.0 fluorometer, sized with a Bioanalyzer 2100, and then quantified again using the KAPA Library Quantification kit. Every immunoSEQ 96-well plate was sequenced on a separate single-read 150-cycle Illumina NextSeq 550 flow cell. The published analysis was carried out like this. The immunoSEQ output contained only junctional sequences without quality scores, so filtering could not match that applied to full-length reads. To assign V/J genes and CDR3, sequences were annotated against IMGT germline references using PyIR, a Python wrapper for IgBLAST v1.9. Reads with weak V/J assignments (E-value above 1e-6), missing CDR3, stop codons, out-of-frame junctions, or ambiguous translated residues were removed. V3J clonotypes were defined as sequences sharing the same inferred V gene, J gene, and CDR3 amino acid sequence. The percentage overlap between two repertoires was calculated by dividing the number of shared unique clonotypes by the size of the smaller repertoire. Richness of each repertoire was evaluated using RTK rarefaction, the Chao1 estimator, and Recon v2.1 estimates of unobserved clonotypes. For all TCRbeta clonotypes obtained by the gDNA method from a few donors, generation probabilities were computed with OLGA. TCRdb stores this immuneACCESS table with in-frame sequences only. Part of the clones is absent; in the studies checked, under half of the shortfall reflects unresolved V genes, and no reason is known for the rest. V and J calls plus clone size are reproduced from that table; the DNA served to infer D and trimming. Counted in this sample were roughly 680,000 clones; 72% of them appeared once. Together, the top ten hold less than 2% of the sample.

According to the germline V gene, CDR1 reads SGHAT and CDR2 reads FQNNGV. Trimming removed 3 bases from V and 5 bases from J, leaving 19 bases between the germline ends. Its CDR3 holds 16 amino acids, cysteine through phenylalanine. Here the CDR3 DNA is all that survives: 48 bases in frame from base 1. Study-wide findings and limitations: Sharing across several donors was observed for roughly 5% of naive CD4, over 3% of naive CD8, 2% to 2.5% of memory CD4, and about 0.39% of memory CD8 clonotypes. Even with the large sequencing depth, rarefaction of the sorted-subset datasets indicated that sequencing was incomplete. Compared with non-shared clonotypes, clonotypes shared by all four sorted-subset donors had higher generation probabilities. Pairwise subsampling indicated that sequencing depth was expected to affect the degree of clonotype sharing among donors. Because the study included only a small number of donors, the genetic and exposure-history diversity represented was limited. Only blood was sampled, and tissue TCR repertoires likely differ from those in blood. Naive subsets generally had larger estimated clonotype richness than memory subsets did.

Donors were healthy HIV-negative adults with no recently reported acute infections or vaccinations. Only Caucasian adults living in Nashville, Tennessee, USA were represented among the donors. CD4+ T cells were enriched by magnetic negative selection, after which naive cells were positively selected on CD45RA and the negative fraction was taken as the memory subset. Blood was obtained by leukapheresis, after which PBMCs were separated by Ficoll-Histopaque density gradient centrifugation and cryopreserved in liquid nitrogen vapor phase. Purity and quantity of every magnetically sorted T cell population were checked by analytical flow cytometry. Genomic DNA was isolated from every sorted fraction and measured by UV absorbance on a Nanodrop 2000c. Remarks on this clone: No antigen is known for it. Base qualities are not provided; no much larger clone lies one nucleotide away.

The sequence derives from a woman in her twenties or thirties in good health. The sequence is built from TRBV11-2 and TRBJ1-1; a tentative D call is TRBD1 (5 bases match). Sequencing input: memory CD4+ T cells sorted from blood. What this sample's cell subset or site label stands for: CD45RA-negative fraction. The DNA reads TGTGCCAGCAGCTTTACCTCTGGCGGGGGAGAAACTGAAGCTTTCTTT. The translation is CASSFTSGGGETEAFF.